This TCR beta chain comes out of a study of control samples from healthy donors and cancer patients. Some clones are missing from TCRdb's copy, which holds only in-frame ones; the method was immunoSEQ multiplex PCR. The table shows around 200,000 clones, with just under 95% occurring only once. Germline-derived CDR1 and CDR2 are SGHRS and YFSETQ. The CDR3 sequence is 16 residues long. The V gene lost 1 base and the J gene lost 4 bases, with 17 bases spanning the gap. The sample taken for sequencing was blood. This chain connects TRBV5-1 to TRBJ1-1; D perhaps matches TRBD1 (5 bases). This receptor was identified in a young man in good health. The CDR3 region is CASSLSLGGSGTEAFF. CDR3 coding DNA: TGCGCCAGCAGCTTGAGTCTGGGGGGATCGGGCACTGAAGCTTTCTTT.